This TCR beta chain was profiled in a study of cytomegalovirus exposure and HLA in healthy donors. Points from the study as a whole: The study reported that TCR beta sequences accurately predicted HLA-A and HLA-B alleles in most subjects. In a later analysis, at a false discovery rate of 0.05, about 16,000 TCR beta sequences matched HLA alleles. Equally common other TCR beta chains were less clonally expanded than HLA-associated ones, a later analysis found.

V gave up 9 bases and J gave up 5 bases; unmatched junction bases: 7. This CDR3 has 13 amino acids. Germline V gene sequence: CDR1 WSHSY, CDR2 SAAADI. This PCR relied on a set of 60 Vbeta primers and 13 Jbeta primers. Only in-frame clones appear in the TCRdb table, and some are missing; sequencing was by immunoSEQ multiplex PCR. In the table there are under 95,000 clones, roughly 80% of which are singletons. This cohort consisted of healthy bone marrow donors. As regards this clone: Its antigen is not known.

Sequenced material: PBMCs. The receptor was derived from a man in his forties in good health and CMV-seronegative. The chain combines TRBV10-2 with TRBJ1-5, with TRBD1 identical over 7 bases. The CDR3 loop reads CASTTGKDQPQHF. CDR3 DNA: TGCGCCAGTACGACAGGGAAGGATCAGCCCCAGCATTTT.